The T cell receptor (beta chain) under discussion was sequenced for a study of T-cell reconstitution after alpha-beta-depleted transplantation in children. This CDR3 is 14 amino acids long. V trimming: 3 bases; J trimming: 2 bases; junction bases outside the gene matches: 1. Germline CDR1 and CDR2: MGHDK and SYGVNS. As to this clonotype: Its antigen remains unidentified.

Overall study results and limits: Surviving recipient cells, namely T cells and thymic progenitors, were the source of high day-60 TCRbeta diversity in some patients. Several hundred expanded graft clones reportedly were the source of alpha-beta T cells about two months after transplant.

Library preparation (for TCRbeta) was performed with unique molecular identifiers. TCRdb analysed the PCR reads with MiXCR anew, one entry per CDR3 protein. The sample has almost 600,000 distinct CDR3 sequences; 25% to 30% are singletons. The source of this sequence is a boy under two years old with Wiskott-Aldrich syndrome, due to receive a stem cell transplant. The chain links TRBV25-1 to TRBJ2-7; 10 nucleotides align to TRBD1. Sequences were derived from PBMCs, sampled before TCRalphabeta/CD19-depleted stem cell transplant. The CDR3 sequence is CASSEDRGAYEQYF. As DNA, the CDR3 is TGTGCCAGCAGTGAGGACAGGGGGGCCTACGAGCAGTACTTC.